The clone carrying this T cell receptor (beta chain) was found many times. What it binds is not known. This CDR3 region has 12 residues. The V end was cut by 4 bases, the J end by 12 bases, with 13 bases between. Germline V gene sequence: CDR1 SGHTA, CDR2 FQGNSA. The source of the sample is a study of T cell repertoires in cytomegalovirus infection. Study-level findings and limits: The ex vivo response was dominated by HLA-C-restricted CMV-specific TCR beta clonotypes.

TCRdb called the reads again in MiXCR, with one record for every CDR3 protein. The table records a few hundred thousand distinct CDR3 sequences, roughly an eighth of them present only once. The chain couples TRBV7-2 to TRBJ2-4, with D unclear. This clonotype was obtained from a human donor in good health (CMV status not recorded). Some clones in this sample may be carry-over from other donors' samples. The sample was PBMCs. The DNA of the CDR3 is TGTGCCAGCAGCTCATCCCGGGTTAATCAGTACTTC. Protein product: CASSSSRVNQYF.